This T cell receptor (beta chain) was captured in a study of blood T cell repertoires in COVID-19. Study as a whole: COVID-19 samples collected from the United States, Italy and Spain covered acute and convalescent phases. Sample material is recorded as cDNA or gDNA derived from T cells, B-cell-depleted T cells, or PBMCs.

Using immunoSEQ multiplex PCR, the repertoire was profiled, and TCRdb retains in-frame clones only, with some absent. The sample consists of about 280,000 clones, approximately 90% of them appearing once. Cohorts were assigned according to the clinical history that participants reported. For recovered donors of Cohort 3, there were two negative PCRs, clearance, or symptom resolution. The CDR3 extends over 16 amino acids. Germline CDR1 is SGHRS and CDR2 is YFSETQ. V lost 0 bases and J lost 0, with 11 bases in between. The TCR sequence derives from a woman between 40 and 50 years old who had recovered from COVID-19. The chain carries TRBV5-1 and TRBJ2-3; D is undetermined. The sequenced sample was PBMCs or T cells enriched from blood (not recorded which). CDR3 nucleotide sequence: TGCGCCAGCAGCTTGGTCCTTGGTACTAGCACAGATACGCAGTATTTT. This encodes CASSLVLGTSTDTQYF.